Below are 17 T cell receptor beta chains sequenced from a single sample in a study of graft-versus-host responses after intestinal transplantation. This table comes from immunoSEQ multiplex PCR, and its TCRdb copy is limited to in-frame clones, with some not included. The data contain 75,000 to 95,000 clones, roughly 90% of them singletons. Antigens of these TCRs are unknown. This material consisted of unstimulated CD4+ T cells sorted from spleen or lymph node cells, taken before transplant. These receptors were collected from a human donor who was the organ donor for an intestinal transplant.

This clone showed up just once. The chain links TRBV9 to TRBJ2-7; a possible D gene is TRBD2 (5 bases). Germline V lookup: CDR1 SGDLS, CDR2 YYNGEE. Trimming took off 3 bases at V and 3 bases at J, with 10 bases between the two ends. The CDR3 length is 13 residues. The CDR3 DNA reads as TGTGCCAGCAGCGACGGACTCGACTACGAGCAGTACTTC. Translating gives CASSDGLDYEQYF. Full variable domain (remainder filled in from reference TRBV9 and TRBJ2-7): DSGVTQTPKHLITATGQRVTLRCSPRSGDLSVYWYQQSLDQGLQFLIQYYNGEERAKGNILERFSAQQFPDLHSELNLSSLELGDSALYFCASSDGLDYEQYFGPGTRLTVT.

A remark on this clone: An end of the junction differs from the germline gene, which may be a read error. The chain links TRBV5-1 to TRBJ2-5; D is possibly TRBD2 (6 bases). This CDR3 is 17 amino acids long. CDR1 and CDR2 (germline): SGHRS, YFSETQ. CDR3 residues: CASSLGFATSFLEAQYF. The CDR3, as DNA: TGCGCCAGCAGCTTGGGATTTGCGACTAGTTTTTTAGAGGCCCAGTACTTC.

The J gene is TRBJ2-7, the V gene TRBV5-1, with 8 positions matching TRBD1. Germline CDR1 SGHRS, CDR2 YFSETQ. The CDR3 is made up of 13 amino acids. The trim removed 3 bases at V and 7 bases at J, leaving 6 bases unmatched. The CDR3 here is CASSSGQGGEQYF. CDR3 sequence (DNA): TGCGCCAGCAGCTCCGGACAGGGAGGTGAGCAGTACTTC.

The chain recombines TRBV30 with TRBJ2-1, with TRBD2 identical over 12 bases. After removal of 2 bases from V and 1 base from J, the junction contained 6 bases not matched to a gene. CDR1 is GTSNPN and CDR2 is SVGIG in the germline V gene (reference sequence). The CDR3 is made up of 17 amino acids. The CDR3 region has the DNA TGTGCCTGGAGTAAGGGACTAGCGGGTCCTTCCTACAATGAGCAGTTCTTC. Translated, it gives CAWSKGLAGPSYNEQFF.

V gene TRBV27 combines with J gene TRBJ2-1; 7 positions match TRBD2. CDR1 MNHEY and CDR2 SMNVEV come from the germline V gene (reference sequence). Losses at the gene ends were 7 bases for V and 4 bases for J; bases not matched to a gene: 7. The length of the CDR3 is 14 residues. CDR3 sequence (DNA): TGTGCCAGCAACGCGGGGGAGAAGTACAATGAGCAGTTCTTC. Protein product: CASNAGEKYNEQFF.

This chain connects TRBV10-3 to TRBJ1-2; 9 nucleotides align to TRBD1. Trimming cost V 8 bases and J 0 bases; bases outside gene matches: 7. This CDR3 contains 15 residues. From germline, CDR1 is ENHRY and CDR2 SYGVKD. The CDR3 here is CAIEPGQGANYGYTF. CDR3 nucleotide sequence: TGTGCCATCGAACCGGGACAGGGAGCTAACTATGGCTACACCTTC.

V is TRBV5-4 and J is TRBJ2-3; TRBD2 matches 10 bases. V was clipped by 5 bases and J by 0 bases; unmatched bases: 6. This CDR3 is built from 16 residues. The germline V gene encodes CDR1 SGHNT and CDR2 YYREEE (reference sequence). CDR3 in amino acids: CASRRTSGASTDTQYF. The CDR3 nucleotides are TGTGCCAGCAGACGGACTAGCGGAGCTAGCACAGATACGCAGTATTTT.

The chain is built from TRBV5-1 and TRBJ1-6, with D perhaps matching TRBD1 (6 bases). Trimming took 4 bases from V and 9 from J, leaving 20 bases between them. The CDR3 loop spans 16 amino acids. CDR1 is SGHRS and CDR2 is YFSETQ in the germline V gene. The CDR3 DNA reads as TGCGCCAGCAGCCCCGAGGGGGACACCCTTCCTTCACCCCTCCACTTT. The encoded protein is CASSPEGDTLPSPLHF.

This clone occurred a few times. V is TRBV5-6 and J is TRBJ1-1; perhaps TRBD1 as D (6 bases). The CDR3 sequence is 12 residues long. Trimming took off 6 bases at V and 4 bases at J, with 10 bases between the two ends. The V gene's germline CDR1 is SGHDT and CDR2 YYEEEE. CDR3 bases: TGTGCCAGCAAGCACAGGGCCACTGAAGCTTTCTTT. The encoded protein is CASKHRATEAFF. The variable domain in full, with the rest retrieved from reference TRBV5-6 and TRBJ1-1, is DAGVTQSPTHLIKTRGQQVTLRCSPKSGHDTVSWYQQALGQGPQFIFQYYEEEERQRGNFPDRFSGHQFPNYSSELNVNALLLGDSALYLCASKHRATEAFFGQGTRLTVV.

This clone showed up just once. The CDR3: CASSESERLSSYNSPLHF. The CDR3 DNA is TGCGCCAGCAGTGAGTCAGAGAGATTGAGCTCCTATAATTCACCCCTCCACTTT. The gene calls are TRBV10-2 and TRBJ1-6; the D is unclear. This CDR3 contains 18 residues. Germline V CDR1 and CDR2: WSHSY, SAAADI. Trimming took 0 bases from V and 0 from J, leaving 12 bases between them.

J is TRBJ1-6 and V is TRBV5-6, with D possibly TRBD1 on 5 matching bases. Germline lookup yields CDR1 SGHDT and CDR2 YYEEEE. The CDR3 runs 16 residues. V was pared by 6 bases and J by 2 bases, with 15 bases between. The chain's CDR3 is CASTFLSGAYNSPLHF. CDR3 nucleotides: TGTGCCAGCACCTTCTTATCGGGGGCCTATAATTCACCCCTCCACTTT.

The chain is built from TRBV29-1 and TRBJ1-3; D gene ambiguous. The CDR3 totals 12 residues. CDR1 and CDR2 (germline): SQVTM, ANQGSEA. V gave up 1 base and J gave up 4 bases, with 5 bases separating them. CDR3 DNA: TGCAGCGTTGAAGGTTTAGGAAACACCATATATTTT. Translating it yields CSVEGLGNTIYF.

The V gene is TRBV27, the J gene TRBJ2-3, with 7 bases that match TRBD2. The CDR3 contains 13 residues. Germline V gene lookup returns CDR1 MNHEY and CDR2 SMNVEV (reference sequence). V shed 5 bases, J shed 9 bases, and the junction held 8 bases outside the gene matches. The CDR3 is CASSIRTSKTQYF. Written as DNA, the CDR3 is TGTGCCAGCAGTATAAGGACTAGTAAAACGCAGTATTTT.

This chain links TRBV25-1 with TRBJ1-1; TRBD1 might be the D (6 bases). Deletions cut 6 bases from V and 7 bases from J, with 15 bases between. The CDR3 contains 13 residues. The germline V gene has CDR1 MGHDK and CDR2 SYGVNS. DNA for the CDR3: TGTGCCAGCAGGAAACGGAACAGGGATGAAGCTTTCTTT. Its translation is CASRKRNRDEAFF.

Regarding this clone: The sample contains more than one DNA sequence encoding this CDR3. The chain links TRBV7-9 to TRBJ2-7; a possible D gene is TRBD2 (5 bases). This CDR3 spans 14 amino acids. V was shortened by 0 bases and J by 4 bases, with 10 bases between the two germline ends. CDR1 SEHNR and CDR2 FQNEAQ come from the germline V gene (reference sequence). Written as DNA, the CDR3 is TGTGCCAGCAGCTTAGCGGGAGAGGTATACGAGCAGTACTTC. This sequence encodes CASSLAGEVYEQYF.

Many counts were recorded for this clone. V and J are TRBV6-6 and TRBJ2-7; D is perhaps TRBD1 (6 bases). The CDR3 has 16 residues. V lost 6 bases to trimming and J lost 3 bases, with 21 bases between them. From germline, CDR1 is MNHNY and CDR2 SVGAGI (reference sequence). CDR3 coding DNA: TGTGCCAGCAGCCGAATTTTACAGGGTGGGAGCTACGAGCAGTACTTC. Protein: CASSRILQGGSYEQYF.

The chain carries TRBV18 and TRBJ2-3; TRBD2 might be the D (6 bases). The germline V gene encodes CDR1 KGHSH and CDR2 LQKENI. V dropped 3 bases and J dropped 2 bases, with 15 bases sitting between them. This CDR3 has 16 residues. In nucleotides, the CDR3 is TGTGCCAGCTCACCTGGCACTCGGGGGTTCACAGATACGCAGTATTTT. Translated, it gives CASSPGTRGFTDTQYF.